This is a list of T cell receptor beta chains from one sample in a study of OX40 agonist ivuxolimab in advanced cancers. TCRdb's table, derived via immunoSEQ multiplex PCR, lists solely in-frame clones and lacks some. The sample records tens of thousands of clones, about 89% being singletons. Specimen: CD4+ or CD8+ T cells sorted from blood, collected in a trial of the OX40 agonist ivuxolimab. These receptors were taken from an adult with an advanced solid tumor such as melanoma, head and neck, liver or kidney cancer. Both conserved end residues are part of each CDR3. The D gene is left open where the match is weak. Size values are once, few and many counts, or a class for expanded clones, and some rows have none.

NA	TRBJ2-7	NA	TRBV6-5	13	CASSLTGTYEQYF	TGTGCCAGCAGTTTGACAGGGACTTACGAGCAGTACTTC
TRBD1	TRBJ2-7	NA	TRBV29-1	13	CSAGTGEPYEQYF	TGCAGCGCTGGGACAGGGGAACCCTACGAGCAGTACTTC
NA	TRBJ1-4	NA	TRBV7-8	14	CASSLQGRNEKLFF	TGTGCCAGCAGCTTACAGGGGAGGAATGAAAAACTGTTTTTT
NA	TRBJ2-1	NA	TRBV2	12	CASSYTGPRRFF	TGTGCCAGCAGTTACACAGGGCCCCGGCGGTTCTTC
TRBD1	TRBJ1-2	NA	TRBV18	12	CASSPDRIGYTF	TGTGCCAGCTCACCGGACAGGATTGGCTACACCTTC
NA	TRBJ2-5	NA	TRBV15	12	CATSRGQETQYF	TGTGCCACCAGCAGGGGCCAAGAGACCCAGTACTTC
NA	TRBJ2-6	NA	TRBV18	13	CASSPSGANVLTF	TGTGCCAGCTCCCCGTCTGGGGCCAACGTCCTGACTTTC
NA	TRBJ1-5	NA	TRBV20-1	11	CSAEGNQPQHF	TGCAGTGCTGAGGGTAATCAGCCCCAGCATTTT
TRBD1	TRBJ1-5	NA	TRBV6-5	16	CASSYSGTGYNQPQHF	TGTGCCAGCAGTTACTCCGGGACAGGGTACAATCAGCCCCAGCATTTT
TRBD1	TRBJ2-1	NA	TRBV28	16	CASSSPGQSSYNEQFF	TGTGCCAGCAGCTCTCCGGGACAGAGCTCCTACAATGAGCAGTTCTTC
NA	TRBJ2-7	NA	TRBV5-5	15	CASSSLGSSSYEQYF	TGTGCCAGCAGCTCTCTTGGATCCTCGTCCTACGAGCAGTACTTC
TRBD2	TRBJ2-7	NA	TRBV15	16	CATSRDLAGTSYEQYF	TGTGCCACCAGCAGAGATCTAGCGGGTACCTCCTACGAGCAGTACTTC
TRBD1	TRBJ2-4	NA	TRBV28	15	CASSTQGAAKNIQYF	TGTGCCAGCAGTACCCAGGGGGCAGCCAAAAACATTCAGTACTTC
TRBD2	TRBJ2-1	NA	TRBV5-4	16	CASSSVQTSGRNEQFF	TGTGCCAGCAGCTCTGTACAGACTAGCGGGAGGAATGAGCAGTTCTTC
TRBD1	TRBJ1-4	few	TRBV6-1	15	CASSGWVTGVEKLFF	TGTGCCAGCAGTGGGTGGGTGACAGGGGTTGAAAAACTGTTTTTT
TRBD1	TRBJ2-3	NA	TRBV5-4	16	CASSLVGGQGPDTQYF	TGTGCCAGCAGCTTGGTTGGGGGACAGGGCCCAGATACGCAGTATTTT
NA	TRBJ2-1	NA	TRBV7-3	16	CASSQSSDRSYNEQFF	TGTGCCAGCAGCCAGTCTAGCGACCGCTCCTACAATGAGCAGTTCTTC
NA	TRBJ2-1	NA	TRBV16	14	CASSQSVRDNEQFF	TGTGCCAGCAGCCAATCGGTCAGGGACAATGAGCAGTTCTTC
NA	TRBJ2-7	NA	TRBV18	12	CASSPSSGEQYF	TGTGCCAGCTCACCTTCGTCAGGCGAGCAGTACTTC
TRBD1	TRBJ1-5	NA	TRBV5-1	16	CASSLGTGYSNQPQHF	TGCGCCAGCAGCTTAGGGACAGGGTACAGCAATCAGCCCCAGCATTTT
NA	TRBJ1-1	NA	TRBV29-1	13	CSVTTDQGTEAFF	TGCAGCGTCACGACGGACCAAGGCACTGAAGCTTTCTTT
TRBD1	TRBJ1-1	few	TRBV2	13	CASSRDRNTEAFF	TGTGCCAGCAGTCGGGACAGGAACACTGAAGCTTTCTTT
TRBD2	TRBJ2-3	NA	TRBV5-1	18	CASSLVATSGGKTDTQYF	TGCGCCAGCAGCTTGGTCGCGACTAGCGGGGGGAAAACAGATACGCAGTATTTT
NA	TRBJ1-5	NA	TRBV6-1	13	CASSEMGNQPQHF	TGTGCCAGCAGTGAGATGGGTAATCAGCCCCAGCATTTT
TRBD1	TRBJ1-1	NA	TRBV5-1	15	CASSSQGQENTEAFF	TGCGCCAGCAGCAGTCAAGGACAGGAGAACACTGAAGCTTTCTTT
NA	TRBJ2-2	NA	TRBV7-3	13	CASRRGNTGELFF	TGTGCCAGTAGACGGGGGAACACCGGGGAGCTGTTTTTT
TRBD1	TRBJ2-3	NA	TRBV2	16	CASSEYLGQGTDTQYF	TGTGCCAGCAGTGAATATCTTGGACAGGGCACAGATACGCAGTATTTT
NA	TRBJ2-5	NA	TRBV6-1	12	CASGAYQETQYF	TGTGCCAGCGGGGCCTACCAAGAGACCCAGTACTTC
TRBD1	TRBJ2-1	NA	TRBV19	15	CASSKGTGYDNEQFF	TGTGCCAGTAGTAAAGGGACAGGGTATGACAATGAGCAGTTCTTC
NA	TRBJ1-3	NA	TRBV2	14	CASSEGTPGNTIYF	TGTGCCAGCAGTGAAGGGACACCTGGAAACACCATATATTTT
NA	TRBJ1-1	NA	TRBV7-9	13	CASSPGPTGEAFF	TGTGCCAGCAGCCCCGGACCCACAGGGGAAGCTTTCTTT
NA	TRBJ2-3	NA	TRBV6-6	12	CASSGSADTQYF	TGTGCCAGCAGTGGTTCTGCAGATACGCAGTATTTT
TRBD1	TRBJ2-7	NA	TRBV7-9	13	CASSTDRAYEQYF	TGTGCCAGCAGCACAGACAGGGCCTACGAGCAGTACTTC
TRBD2	TRBJ2-5	NA	TRBV29-1	14	CSVPGTSGRETQYF	TGCAGCGTTCCTGGGACTAGCGGGAGAGAGACCCAGTACTTC
NA	TRBJ1-3	once	TRBV19	15	CATKFGGTAGNTIYF	TGTGCCACTAAATTTGGGGGCACCGCTGGAAACACCATATATTTT
NA	TRBJ2-3	NA	TRBV20-1	11	CSAPNSDTQYF	TGCAGTGCTCCGAACAGTGATACGCAGTATTTT
NA	TRBJ2-3	NA	TRBV6-1	11	CASSPLDTQYF	TGTGCCAGCAGCCCGTTGGATACGCAGTATTTT
NA	TRBJ1-1	NA	TRBV6-5	15	CASSYSPTENTEAFF	TGTGCCAGCAGTTACTCCCCGACAGAGAACACTGAAGCTTTCTTT